Sequencing of this T cell receptor (beta chain) was carried out in a study of T cell responses to AZD1222 COVID-19 vaccine. As concerns this clone: Its antigen is still unknown.

Germline V lookup: CDR1 SGHVS, CDR2 FQNEAQ. V was shortened by 7 bases and J by 6 bases, with 22 bases between the two germline ends. The CDR3 totals 16 residues. Study-level points and caveats: The study reported that nearly half of spike-specific TCRs target unmutated variant regions. There were repertoire samples only from the period after the peak T cell response.

Measured with immunoSEQ multiplex PCR; TCRdb has only the in-frame clones, and not every one. The sample carries tens of thousands of clones, around nine tenths recorded once. This sequence originates from an adult in good health. The genes are TRBV7-8 and TRBJ1-5; a weak D match, TRBD1 (6 bases). Sequencing was performed on peripheral blood, taken on day 0 of AZD1222 vaccination. CDR3 DNA: TGTGCCAGCACCTCAGGGGCCCCGGGGGAAGGTCAGCCCCAGCATTTT. Translation gives CASTSGAPGEGQPQHF.